The next 15 T cell receptor beta chains were all read from a single sample in a study of T cells in Graves' hyperthyroidism and ophthalmopathy. TCR beta CDR3 regions were amplified from RNA transcripts. HTBI primers drove first-round RT-PCR of the TCR CDR3. Each CDR3 protein is one row after TCRdb ran MiXCR on the multiplex PCR reads. Of around 690,000 distinct CDR3 sequences listed, 17% are singletons. Sample: blood. The receptors here all came from a man over 45 with Graves' hyperthyroidism.

At least ten counts were recorded for this clonotype. The chain is built from TRBV6-1 and TRBJ1-1; 7 bases line up with TRBD1. The CDR3 is 18 amino acids. With 5 bases clipped from V and 1 base from J, the junction kept 16 bases outside the gene matches. In germline, CDR1 is MNHNS, CDR2 SASEGT. Here the CDR3 reads CASSPRGQLRGKNTEAFF. In nucleotides, the CDR3 is TGTGCCAGCAGTCCCCGGGGACAGCTTCGGGGAAAGAACACTGAAGCTTTCTTT.

This clonotype was picked up many times. The rearrangement uses TRBV12-3 or TRBV12-4 and TRBJ2-3; no firm D call. Between the trimmed V and J ends, which lost 6 bases and 0 bases, there was a span of 22 bases. This CDR3 is built from 18 residues. The CDR3 is CASSAFTLNYSSTDTQYF. The DNA of the CDR3 is TGTGCCAGCAGCGCTTTCACACTGAACTATTCTAGCACAGATACGCAGTATTTT.

V is TRBV20-1 and J is TRBJ1-2, with 7 bases fitting TRBD1. Germline CDR1 and CDR2: DFQATT and SNEGSKA (reference sequence). V trimming: 5 bases; J trimming: 2 bases; junction bases outside the gene matches: 8. This CDR3 has 14 amino acids. The DNA for the CDR3 is TGCAGTGCTGGGACAGCAAACGAAAACTATGGCTACACCTTC. Translated, it gives CSAGTANENYGYTF.

The rearrangement joins TRBV9 to TRBJ2-5, with no clear D. Germline V gene data show CDR1 as SGDLS and CDR2 as YYNGEE. The CDR3 is made up of 12 amino acids. Trimming took 4 bases from V and 10 from J, leaving 14 bases between them. The CDR3 region has the DNA TGTGCCAGCAGCAGCTCCGCAATGGACCAGTACTTC. Protein: CASSSSAMDQYF.

This clonotype was found many times. The chain links TRBV27 to TRBJ2-1; 11 bases fit TRBD1. This CDR3 region has 15 residues. V gave up 4 bases and J gave up 8 bases; unmatched junction bases: 7. Germline CDR1 and CDR2: MNHEY and SMNVEV (reference sequence). CDR3 bases: TGTGCCAGCAGTTCCGGGACAGGGGGGAGGTATGAGCAGTTCTTC. Encoded protein: CASSSGTGGRYEQFF.

The V and J genes are TRBV20-1 and TRBJ2-4, with 7 bases lining up with TRBD2. This CDR3 contains 13 residues. Germline V gene data show CDR1 as DFQATT and CDR2 as SNEGSKA (reference sequence). V lost 5 bases and J lost 6; bases outside the gene matches: 7. Here the CDR3 reads CSAAESGINIQYF. CDR3 nucleotides: TGCAGTGCTGCCGAAAGCGGGATAAACATTCAGTACTTC.

This clonotype was recorded at least ten times. The rearrangement uses TRBV5-1 and TRBJ1-1, with D possibly being TRBD1 (6 bases). The ends were cut back, 5 bases at V and 1 base at J, with 9 bases in the middle. Per germline, CDR1 SGHRS and CDR2 YFSETQ. The CDR3 length is 13 residues. DNA for the CDR3: TGCGCCAGCAGAGAACAGGGGAACACTGAAGCTTTCTTT. Its protein product is CASREQGNTEAFF.

This clonotype was seen only a few times. Just one base apart from a much larger clone, this may be a read error. This chain joins TRBV12-3 or TRBV12-4 and TRBJ1-1, with 7 bases matching TRBD1. The CDR3 extends over 12 amino acids. The CDR3 loop reads CARSSTGVEAFF. CDR3 nucleotide sequence: TGTGCCCGCAGTAGTACAGGGGTTGAAGCTTTCTTT.

This clonotype occurred many times. The chain couples TRBV27 to TRBJ1-3; D call uncertain. From germline, CDR1 is MNHEY and CDR2 SMNVEV (reference sequence). CDR3 length: 13 residues. Deletions cut 2 bases from V and 4 bases from J, with 6 bases between. Written as DNA, the CDR3 is TGTGCCAGCAGTTTAGTCGCCGGAAACACCATATATTTT. This codes for CASSLVAGNTIYF.

This clonotype was seen a few times. V gene TRBV30 combines with J gene TRBJ1-6; D unresolved. Trimming pared 4 bases from V and 8 bases from J, leaving 12 bases between. The CDR3 contains 13 residues. Per the germline V gene, CDR1 is GTSNPN and CDR2 is SVGIG (reference sequence). The chain's CDR3 is CAWKGPSDSPLHF. CDR3 DNA sequence: TGTGCCTGGAAGGGTCCATCTGATTCACCCCTCCACTTT.

This clonotype occurred a few times. The J gene is TRBJ2-1, the V gene TRBV4-3, with D perhaps TRBD1 (5 bases). Trimming pared 0 bases from V and 7 bases from J, leaving 19 bases between. CDR1 is LGHNA, CDR2 YSLEER, per germline. This CDR3 region has 17 residues. CDR3 sequence: CASSQDSQGYSRNEQFF. The CDR3 DNA reads TGCGCCAGCAGCCAAGATTCCCAGGGATATTCTCGGAATGAGCAGTTCTTC.

This clonotype was seen ten or more times. The rearrangement links TRBV7-9 to TRBJ2-7, with 7 bases fitting TRBD1. CDR1 and CDR2 from the germline V gene are SEHNR and FQNEAQ (reference sequence). The CDR3 is made up of 15 amino acids. J gave up 3 bases and V 6 bases, and 11 bases lay outside the gene matches. CDR3 coding DNA: TGTGCCAGCAGTTCTCATCCGGGACAGAGCTACGAGCAGTACTTC. It yields the protein CASSSHPGQSYEQYF.

In this sample, this clonotype turned up many times. In DNA form, the CDR3 reads TGTGCCAGCAGCGTATACGGGAGTTCCTACAATGAGCAGTTCTTC. Translation gives CASSVYGSSYNEQFF. This chain links TRBV9 with TRBJ2-1, with D possibly being TRBD2 (6 bases). V lost 1 base and J 1 base, leaving 9 bases between the germline ends. This CDR3 has 15 residues. The V gene's germline CDR1 is SGDLS and CDR2 YYNGEE.

The chain carries TRBV19 and TRBJ2-5; D is uncertain. The CDR3 is 13 amino acids. The V and J ends lost 6 bases and 1 base respectively, with 9 bases between them. Germline lookup yields CDR1 LNHDA and CDR2 SQIVND (reference sequence). CDR3 amino acids: CASRSGAQETQYF. The CDR3 DNA sequence: TGTGCCAGTAGGTCCGGAGCCCAAGAGACCCAGTACTTC.

There are many counts of this clonotype. In DNA form, the CDR3 reads TGTGCCAGCAGTCCTAGGGGACAGTTAGATACGCAGTATTTT. It is translated as CASSPRGQLDTQYF. This chain joins TRBV12-3 or TRBV12-4 and TRBJ2-3, with 7 bases fitting TRBD1. The CDR3 extends over 14 amino acids. V shed 5 bases and J 5 bases; nucleotides not matched to a gene: 7.